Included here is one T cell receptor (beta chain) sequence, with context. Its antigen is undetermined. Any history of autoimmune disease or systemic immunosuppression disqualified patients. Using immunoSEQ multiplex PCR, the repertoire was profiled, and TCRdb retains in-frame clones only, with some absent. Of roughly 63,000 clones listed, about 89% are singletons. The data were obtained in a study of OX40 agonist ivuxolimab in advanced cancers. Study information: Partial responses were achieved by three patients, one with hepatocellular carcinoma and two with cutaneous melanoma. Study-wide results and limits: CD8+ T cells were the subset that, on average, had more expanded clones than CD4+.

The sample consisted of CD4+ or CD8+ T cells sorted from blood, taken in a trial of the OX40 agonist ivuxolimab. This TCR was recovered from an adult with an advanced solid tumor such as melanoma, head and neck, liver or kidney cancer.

CDR3 sequence reads: CASRHAGGSEAFF. CDR3 nucleotides: TGCGCCAGCAGACACGCCGGGGGGAGCGAAGCTTTCTTT. This chain joins TRBV4-3 and TRBJ1-1; D is possibly TRBD1 (5 bases). Deletions cut 6 bases from V and 8 bases from J, with 16 bases between. Germline V gene data show CDR1 as LGHNA and CDR2 as YSLEER. This CDR3 contains 13 residues.